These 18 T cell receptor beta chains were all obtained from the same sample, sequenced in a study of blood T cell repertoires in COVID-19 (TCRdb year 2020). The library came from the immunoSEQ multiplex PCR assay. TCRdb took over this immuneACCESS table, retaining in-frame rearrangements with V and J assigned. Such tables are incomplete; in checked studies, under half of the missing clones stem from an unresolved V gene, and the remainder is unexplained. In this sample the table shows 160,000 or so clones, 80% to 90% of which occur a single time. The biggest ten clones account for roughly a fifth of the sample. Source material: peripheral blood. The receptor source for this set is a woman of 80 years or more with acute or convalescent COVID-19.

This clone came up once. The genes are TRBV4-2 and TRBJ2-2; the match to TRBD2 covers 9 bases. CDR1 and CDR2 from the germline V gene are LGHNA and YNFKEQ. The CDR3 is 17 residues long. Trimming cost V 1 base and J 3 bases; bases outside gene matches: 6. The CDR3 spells CASSQVFAGGDTGELFF. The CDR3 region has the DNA TGTGCCAGCAGCCAAGTTTTTGCGGGGGGGGACACCGGGGAGCTGTTTTTT.

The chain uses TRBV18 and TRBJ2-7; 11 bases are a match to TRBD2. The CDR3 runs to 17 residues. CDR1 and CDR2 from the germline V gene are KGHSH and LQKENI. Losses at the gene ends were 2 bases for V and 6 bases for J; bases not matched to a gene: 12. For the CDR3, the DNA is TGTGCCAGCTCACCATCACTAGCGGGAGTTGGGGCATCCGAGCAGTACTTC. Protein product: CASSPSLAGVGASEQYF.

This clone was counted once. In DNA form, the CDR3 reads TGTGCAAGTCGCTGGGCGGGGGTTAGCAATCAGCCCCAGCATTTT. Residues: CASRWAGVSNQPQHF. The rearrangement uses TRBV12-2 and TRBJ1-5. TRBV12-2 is a pseudogene locus. The CDR3 is 15 amino acids.

DNA of the CDR3: TGTGCCAGCAGCTTAGCGGGAGCTAGGGATGAGCAGTTCTTC. This codes for CASSLAGARDEQFF. The chain combines TRBV28 with TRBJ2-1; 9 positions match TRBD2. Germline V gene sequence: CDR1 MDHEN, CDR2 SYDVKM. The J segment lost 8 bases and the V segment lost 6 bases, leaving 8 bases of the junction unmatched. The CDR3 is made up of 14 amino acids.

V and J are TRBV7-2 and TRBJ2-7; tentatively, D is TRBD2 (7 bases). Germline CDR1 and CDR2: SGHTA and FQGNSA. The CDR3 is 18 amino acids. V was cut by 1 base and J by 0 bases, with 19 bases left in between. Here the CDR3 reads CASSLVLAGAVSSYEQYF. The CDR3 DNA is TGTGCCAGCAGCTTAGTTTTGGCGGGGGCAGTGAGCTCCTACGAGCAGTACTTC.

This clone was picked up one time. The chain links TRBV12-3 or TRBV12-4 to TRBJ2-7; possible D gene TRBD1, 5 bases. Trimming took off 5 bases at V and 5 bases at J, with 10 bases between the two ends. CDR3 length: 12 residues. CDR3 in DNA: TGTGCCAGCAGTCGCAAGGGGAACGAGCAGTACTTC. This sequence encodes CASSRKGNEQYF.

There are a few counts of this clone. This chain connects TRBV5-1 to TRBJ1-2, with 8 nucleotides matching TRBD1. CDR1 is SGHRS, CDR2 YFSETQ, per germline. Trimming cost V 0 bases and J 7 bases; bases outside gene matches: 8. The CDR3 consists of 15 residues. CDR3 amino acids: CASSLAVTGGSGYTF. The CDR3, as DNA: TGCGCCAGCAGCTTGGCTGTAACAGGGGGTAGTGGCTACACCTTC.

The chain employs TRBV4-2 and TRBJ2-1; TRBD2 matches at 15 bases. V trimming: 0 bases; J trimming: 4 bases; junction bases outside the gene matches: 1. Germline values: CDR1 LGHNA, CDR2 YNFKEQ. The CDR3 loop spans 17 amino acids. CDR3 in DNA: TGTGCCAGCAGCCAAGATGGGACTAGCGGGGGGTACAATGAGCAGTTCTTC. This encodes CASSQDGTSGGYNEQFF.

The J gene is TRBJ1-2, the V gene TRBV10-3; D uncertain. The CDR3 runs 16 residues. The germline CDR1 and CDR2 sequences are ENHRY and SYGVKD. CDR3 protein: CAIYQPGFTRGYGYTF. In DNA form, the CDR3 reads TGTGCAATCTACCAACCTGGGTTCACCCGGGGCTATGGCTACACCTTC.

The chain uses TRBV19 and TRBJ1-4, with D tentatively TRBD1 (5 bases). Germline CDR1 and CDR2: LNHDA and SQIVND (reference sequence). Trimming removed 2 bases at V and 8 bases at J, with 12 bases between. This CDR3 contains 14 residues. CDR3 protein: CASSILGTAEKLFF. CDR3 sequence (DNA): TGTGCCAGTAGTATACTCGGGACTGCCGAAAAACTGTTTTTT.

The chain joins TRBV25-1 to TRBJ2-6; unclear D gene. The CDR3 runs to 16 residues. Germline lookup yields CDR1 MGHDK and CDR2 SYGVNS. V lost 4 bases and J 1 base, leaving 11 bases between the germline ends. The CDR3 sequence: CASSAYIRSGANVLTF. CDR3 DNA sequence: TGTGCCAGCAGTGCGTACATCAGGTCTGGGGCCAACGTCCTGACTTTC.

Written as DNA, the CDR3 is TGTGCCAGCAGTGAAACAGCTTCCAAAAACATTCAGTACTTC. It specifies CASSETASKNIQYF. This sequence joins TRBV2 and TRBJ2-4; D gene uncertain. The CDR3 is 14 residues long. Trimming removed 2 bases from V and 2 bases from J, with 7 bases in between. Germline V gene data show CDR1 as SNHLY and CDR2 as FYNNEI.

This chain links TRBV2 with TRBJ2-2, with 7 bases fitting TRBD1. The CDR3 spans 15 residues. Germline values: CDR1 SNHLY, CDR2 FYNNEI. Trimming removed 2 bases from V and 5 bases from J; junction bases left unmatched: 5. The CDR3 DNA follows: TGTGCCAGCAGTGAACGGGACAGAATAACCGGGGAGCTGTTTTTT. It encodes CASSERDRITGELFF.

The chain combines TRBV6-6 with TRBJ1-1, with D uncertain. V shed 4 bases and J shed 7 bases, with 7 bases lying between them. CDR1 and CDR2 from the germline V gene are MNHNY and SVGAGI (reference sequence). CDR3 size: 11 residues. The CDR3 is CASSLGGEAFF. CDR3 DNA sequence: TGTGCCAGCAGTTTGGGAGGTGAAGCTTTCTTT.

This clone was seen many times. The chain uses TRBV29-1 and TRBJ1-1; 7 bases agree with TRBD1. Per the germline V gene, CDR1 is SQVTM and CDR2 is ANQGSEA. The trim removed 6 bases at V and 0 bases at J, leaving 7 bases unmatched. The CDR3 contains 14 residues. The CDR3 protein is CSVRQGMMNTEAFF. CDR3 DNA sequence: TGCAGCGTGAGACAGGGTATGATGAACACTGAAGCTTTCTTT.

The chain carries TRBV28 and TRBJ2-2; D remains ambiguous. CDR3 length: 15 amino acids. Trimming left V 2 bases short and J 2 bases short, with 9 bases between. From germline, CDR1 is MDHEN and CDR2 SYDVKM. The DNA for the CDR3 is TGTGCCAGCAGTTTAAGAGGATCCAACACCGGGGAGCTGTTTTTT. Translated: CASSLRGSNTGELFF. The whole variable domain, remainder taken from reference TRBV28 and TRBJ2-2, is DVKVTQSSRYLVKRTGEKVFLECVQDMDHENMFWYRQDPGLGLRLIYFSYDVKMKEKGDIPEGYSVSREKKERFSLILESASTNQTSMYLCASSLRGSNTGELFFGEGSRLTVL.

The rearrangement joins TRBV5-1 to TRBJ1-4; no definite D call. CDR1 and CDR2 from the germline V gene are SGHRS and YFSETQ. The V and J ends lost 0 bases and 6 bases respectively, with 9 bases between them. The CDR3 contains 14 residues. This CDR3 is CASSLDRVDEKLFF. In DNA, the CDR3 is TGCGCCAGCAGCTTGGACAGAGTAGATGAAAAACTGTTTTTT.

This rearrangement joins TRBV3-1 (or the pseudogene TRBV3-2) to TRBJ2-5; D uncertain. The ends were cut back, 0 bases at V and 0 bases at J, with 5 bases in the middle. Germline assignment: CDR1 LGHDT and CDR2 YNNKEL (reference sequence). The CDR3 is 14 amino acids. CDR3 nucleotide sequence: TGTGCCAGCAGCCAAGATGCGTACCAAGAGACCCAGTACTTC. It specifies CASSQDAYQETQYF.